The text below deals with one T cell receptor beta chain. Antigen: not known. Using the 5' RACE reads, TCRdb records one entry per CDR3 protein without DNA. The table lists 420,000 or so distinct CDR3 sequences. These data originate in a study of monozygotic twins with inflammatory bowel disease. Study outcomes and limitations: Other individuals had fewer clonotypes in common with IBD patients than with healthy twins, especially with disease activity.

The CDR3 loop spans 17 amino acids. Germline CDR1 reads SGHDN; CDR2 reads FVKESK. Blood samples measuring approximately 2.4 ml were taken per donor. The sequence derives from a human donor with ulcerative colitis or Crohn's disease, or a healthy co-twin of an affected twin (not recorded which). The rearrangement uses TRBV14 and TRBJ1-1. Sequenced sample: blood. CDR3 residues: CASSQDRGGVMNTEAFF.